The clone carrying this T cell receptor beta chain was found a few times. Its target is unknown. Primers: 60 Vbeta forward and 13 Jbeta reverse. Clones were sequenced by immunoSEQ multiplex PCR, and TCRdb holds only the in-frame ones, with some missing. The table shows some 140,000 clones, with roughly 70% occurring only once. This sample stems from a study of cytomegalovirus exposure and HLA in healthy donors. Notes on the study in general: The HLA-A and HLA-B alleles of most subjects were reportedly predicted accurately from TCR beta sequences. Three of the chains that were CMV-associated were confirmed in vitro to be specific for CMV antigens.

The CDR3 runs 15 residues. Germline-derived CDR1 and CDR2 are MGHRA and YSYEKL. V was clipped by 3 bases and J by 4 bases; unmatched bases: 6. The clonotype originates from a human donor in good health. The sample was PBMCs. V usage is TRBV4-1 and J usage is TRBJ2-7, with TRBD1 identical over 10 bases. The CDR3 region has the DNA TGCGCCAGCAGCCAGCCGGACAGGGGGGCGTACGAGCAGTACTTC. The encoded protein is CASSQPDRGAYEQYF.